One and the same sample provided the 30 T cell receptor beta chains below, sequenced in a study of beta chain features in type 1 diabetes listed by TCRdb under 2018. Overall results and qualifications from the work: In all four CD4+ subsets, TCRB CDR3 length was moderately but significantly shorter in type 1 diabetes patients.

What these receptors recognize is not known. Library method: the immunoSEQ multiplex PCR assay. The entire isolated RNA was reverse transcribed using the High Capacity cDNA Reverse Transcription Kit, and thus expressed TCRB transcripts were sequenced. TCRdb took over this immuneACCESS table, retaining in-frame rearrangements with V and J assigned. Such tables are incomplete; in checked studies, under half of the missing clones stem from an unresolved V gene, and the remainder is unexplained. The sample includes some 190,000 clones, with approximately 8% observed a single time. Under 0.6% of the sample goes to the ten largest clones. The sample taken for sequencing was central memory CD4+ T cells from blood. The origin of the receptors is a man between 18 and 29 years old with type 1 diabetes.

In its sample, this clone was seen a few times. V and J are TRBV7-2 and TRBJ1-1, with a possible D match to TRBD1 (6 bases). The CDR3 contains 14 residues. V was pared by 0 bases and J by 7 bases, with 12 bases between. CDR1 and CDR2 (germline): SGHTA, FQGNSA. CDR3 sequence reads: CASSLAGTYVEAFF. Written as DNA, the CDR3 is TGTGCCAGCAGCTTAGCCGGGACATATGTTGAAGCTTTCTTT. The full variable domain, completed using reference TRBV7-2 and TRBJ1-1, is GAGVSQSPSNKVTEKGKDVELRCDPISGHTALYWYRQSLGQGLEFLIYFQGNSAPDKSGLPSDRFSAERTGGSVSTLTIQRTQQEDSAVYLCASSLAGTYVEAFFGQGTRLTVV.

This clone was seen only a few times. This chain links TRBV27 with TRBJ1-5, with D perhaps matching TRBD1 (6 bases). Trimming took 4 bases from V and 5 from J, leaving 15 bases between them. This CDR3 is built from 15 residues. Germline CDR1 MNHEY, CDR2 SMNVEV (reference sequence). The CDR3 DNA reads as TGTGCCAGCAGTTGGGGTGGACAGACATATCAGCCCCAGCATTTT. It specifies CASSWGGQTYQPQHF.

This clone was seen more than once but under ten times. V gene TRBV9 combines with J gene TRBJ2-5, with D unresolved. The length of the CDR3 is 14 residues. Looked up from germline, CDR1 is SGDLS and CDR2 is YYNGEE. The ends were cut back, 3 bases at V and 4 bases at J, with 13 bases in the middle. This chain's CDR3 is CASSALSLSETQYF. The DNA for the CDR3 is TGTGCCAGCAGCGCCCTCTCCCTATCAGAGACCCAGTACTTC. The full variable domain, in which reference TRBV9 and TRBJ2-5 provide the parts outside the CDR3, is DSGVTQTPKHLITATGQRVTLRCSPRSGDLSVYWYQQSLDQGLQFLIQYYNGEERAKGNILERFSAQQFPDLHSELNLSSLELGDSALYFCASSALSLSETQYFGPGTRLLVL.

The chain links TRBV5-1 to TRBJ1-2, with 7 bases matching TRBD1. Germline V lookup: CDR1 SGHRS, CDR2 YFSETQ. This CDR3 region has 14 residues. The trim removed 3 bases at V and 2 bases at J, leaving 4 bases unmatched. The CDR3 sequence is CASSSTGINYGYTF. The CDR3 DNA is TGCGCCAGCAGCTCGACAGGGATCAACTATGGCTACACCTTC.

The chain carries TRBV29-1 and TRBJ1-2; D gene ambiguous. In germline, CDR1 is SQVTM, CDR2 ANQGSEA. The V end was cut by 4 bases, the J end by 3 bases, with 15 bases between. The CDR3 runs to 14 residues. CDR3 sequence reads: CSVVGTLKDYGYTF. The DNA of the CDR3 is TGCAGCGTTGTGGGCACCTTGAAAGACTATGGCTACACCTTC.

The chain uses TRBV19 and TRBJ2-3; 8 positions agree with TRBD2. Germline values: CDR1 LNHDA, CDR2 SQIVND (reference sequence). This CDR3 has 15 residues. V lost 6 bases and J lost 1; bases outside the gene matches: 6. This chain's CDR3 is CASSPYSGGTDTQYF. The CDR3 coding sequence is TGTGCCAGTAGCCCATATAGCGGGGGCACAGATACGCAGTATTTT.

DNA for the CDR3: TGCGCCAGCAGCCAAGGAATTACACAAGCTAACTATGGCTACACCTTC. This translates into CASSQGITQANYGYTF. The rearrangement uses TRBV4-3 and TRBJ1-2; D unresolved. Between the trimmed V and J ends, which lost 1 base and 0 bases, there was a span of 12 bases. Germline lookup yields CDR1 LGHNA and CDR2 YSLEER. The CDR3 sequence is 16 residues long.

This clone was detected only a few times. The V call is TRBV2, the J call TRBJ1-2, with 10 nucleotides matching TRBD1. Germline V gene data show CDR1 as SNHLY and CDR2 as FYNNEI. The CDR3 totals 12 residues. V lost 10 bases, J lost 4 bases, and 3 bases stayed unmatched. The CDR3: CATRTGGYGYTF. Here the CDR3 DNA reads TGTGCCACCCGGACAGGGGGCTATGGCTACACCTTC. Supplemented by reference TRBV2 and TRBJ1-2, the full variable domain reads EPEVTQTPSHQVTQMGQEVILRCVPISNHLYFYWYRQILGQKVEFLVSFYNNEISEKSEIFDDQFSVERPDGSNFTLKIRSTKLEDSAMYFCATRTGGYGYTFGSGTRLTVV.

The chain links TRBV28 to TRBJ2-7; D is unresolved. Trimming pared 3 bases from V and 3 bases from J, leaving 15 bases between. The CDR3 is made up of 15 amino acids. Germline V gene lookup returns CDR1 MDHEN and CDR2 SYDVKM. The CDR3 DNA reads as TGTGCCAGCAGTTTTAGAGGTCAGCCCAACTACGAGCAGTACTTC. It is translated as CASSFRGQPNYEQYF.

CDR3 region: CATSSAPDAGAYEQYF. The CDR3 bases are TGTGCCACCAGCAGTGCCCCGGACGCGGGCGCCTACGAGCAGTACTTC. The V gene is TRBV15, the J gene TRBJ2-7, with TRBD2 as a possible D gene (5 bases). Looked up from germline, CDR1 is LNHNV and CDR2 is YYDKDF (reference sequence). The CDR3 consists of 16 residues. Trimming cost V 3 bases and J 2 bases, with 17 bases left between them.

The chain recombines TRBV5-1 with TRBJ2-7; tentative D call: TRBD2 (6 bases). The V gene's germline CDR1 is SGHRS and CDR2 YFSETQ. The CDR3 has 14 amino acids. V was shortened by 2 bases and J by 0 bases, with 9 bases between the two germline ends. The CDR3 here is CASSFSSVSYEQYF. Here the CDR3 DNA reads TGCGCCAGCAGCTTTTCTAGCGTCTCCTACGAGCAGTACTTC.

This clone showed up just a few times. The V and J genes are TRBV5-1 and TRBJ1-5; TRBD1 is a possible D gene (6 bases). CDR1 and CDR2 (germline): SGHRS, YFSETQ. The CDR3 is 13 residues long. V lost 4 bases and J 4 bases, leaving 9 bases between the germline ends. The CDR3 loop is CASSKDRNQPQHF. DNA of the CDR3: TGCGCCAGCAGCAAAGACAGGAATCAGCCCCAGCATTTT.

There are a few counts of this clone. The chain is built from TRBV18 and TRBJ1-2; D ambiguous. Germline CDR1 is KGHSH and CDR2 is LQKENI. The CDR3 totals 15 residues. V was clipped by 0 bases and J by 4 bases, with 12 bases between them. CDR3 sequence (DNA): TGTGCCAGCTCACCACCGTCCTCATACGGCTATGGCTACACCTTC. This translates into CASSPPSSYGYGYTF. Using reference TRBV18 and TRBJ1-2 for the parts outside the CDR3, the full variable domain is NAGVMQNPRHLVRRRGQEARLRCSPMKGHSHVYWYRQLPEEGLKFMVYLQKENIIDESGMPKERFSAEFPKEGPSILRIQQVVRGDSAAYFCASSPPSSYGYGYTFGSGTRLTVV.

V usage is TRBV18 and J usage is TRBJ2-5, with a weak D call TRBD1 (5 bases). Deletions cut 0 bases from V and 4 bases from J, with 9 bases between. The germline CDR1 and CDR2 sequences are KGHSH and LQKENI. The length of the CDR3 is 14 residues. The CDR3 protein is CASSPPGPTETQYF. The CDR3 DNA sequence: TGTGCCAGCTCACCACCGGGGCCGACAGAGACCCAGTACTTC.

The CDR3 DNA follows: TGTGCCAGCAGTGAAGCCCTCTCTAGCGGAGAGCAGTTCTTC. This encodes CASSEALSSGEQFF. The chain is built from TRBV2 and TRBJ2-1; 7 nucleotides match TRBD2. The CDR3 spans 14 residues. In germline, CDR1 is SNHLY, CDR2 FYNNEI. The V gene end was trimmed by 0 bases and the J gene end by 10 bases; junction bases not matched to a gene: 6.

The CDR3 reads CASSQAGQNNEKLFF. The CDR3 DNA is TGCGCCAGCAGCCAAGCCGGACAGAATAATGAAAAACTGTTTTTT. The rearrangement joins TRBV4-1 to TRBJ1-4; D is perhaps TRBD1 (6 bases). The germline V and J ends were trimmed by 1 base and 4 bases, with 10 bases remaining between them. The germline V gene has CDR1 MGHRA and CDR2 YSYEKL. This CDR3 is built from 15 residues.

This chain links TRBV5-1 with TRBJ2-7; the D is unclear. The CDR3 has 14 amino acids. Trimming removed 4 bases from V and 6 bases from J, with 17 bases in between. The germline gives CDR1 SGHRS, CDR2 YFSETQ. The DNA for the CDR3 is TGCGCCAGCAGCCGGGTCGGTGCCATGGGCGAGCAGTACTTC. Its translation: CASSRVGAMGEQYF.

The chain employs TRBV7-2 and TRBJ2-1; the D gene is possibly TRBD2 (6 bases). CDR1 and CDR2 (germline): SGHTA, FQGNSA. V lost 4 bases, J lost 0 bases, and 7 bases lay in between. CDR3 length: 14 amino acids. Here the CDR3 reads CASSWGDSYNEQFF. In nucleotides, the CDR3 is TGTGCCAGCAGCTGGGGGGACTCCTACAATGAGCAGTTCTTC.

This sequence joins TRBV7-9 and TRBJ1-2; TRBD1 is a possible D gene (5 bases). Germline loops: CDR1 SEHNR, CDR2 FQNEAQ (reference sequence). This CDR3 is built from 12 residues. Trimming took 3 bases from V and 10 from J, leaving 12 bases between them. CDR3 in amino acids: CASSLGPGDYTF. In nucleotides, the CDR3 is TGTGCCAGCAGCTTGGGGCCGGGTGACTACACCTTC. The full variable domain, completed using reference TRBV7-9 and TRBJ1-2, is DTGVSQNPRHKITKRGQNVTFRCDPISEHNRLYWYRQTLGQGPEFLTYFQNEAQLEKSRLLSDRFSAERPKGSFSTLEIQRTEQGDSAMYLCASSLGPGDYTFGSGTRLTVV.

The gene calls are TRBV5-1 and TRBJ1-2; D is unresolved. There are 14 residues in the CDR3. V shed 2 bases and J shed 4 bases, with 12 bases lying between them. Germline CDR1 reads SGHRS; CDR2 reads YFSETQ. The CDR3 DNA reads as TGCGCCAGCAGCTTCGAAGGCGCGGGCTATGGCTACACCTTC. Residues: CASSFEGAGYGYTF.

The chain couples TRBV2 to TRBJ2-2, with 7 bases fitting TRBD1. Per the germline V gene, CDR1 is SNHLY and CDR2 is FYNNEI. The CDR3 runs 15 residues. With 5 bases clipped from V and 6 bases from J, the junction kept 9 bases outside the gene matches. CDR3 loop: CASSTKGAIPGELFF. The CDR3 DNA sequence: TGTGCCAGCAGTACTAAGGGGGCCATACCCGGGGAGCTGTTTTTT.

The chain carries TRBV21-1 and TRBJ2-7; TRBD2, the D gene given by the table, was not confirmed from the DNA. TRBV21-1 is termed a pseudogene. The CDR3 consists of 17 residues. The CDR3 is CASSKKQREGRPYEQYF. The CDR3 bases are TGTGCCAGCAGCAAAAAGCAGCGGGAGGGACGGCCTTACGAGCAGTACTTC.

There are a few counts of this clone. The rearrangement uses TRBV18 and TRBJ2-7; D may be TRBD1 (7 bases). Trimming cost V 5 bases and J 2 bases, with 19 bases left between them. The CDR3 has 16 amino acids. The germline CDR1 and CDR2 sequences are KGHSH and LQKENI. The CDR3 DNA reads as TGTGCCAGCTCAAAAAACAGGGGAGGTGGTACCTACGAGCAGTACTTC. This translates into CASSKNRGGGTYEQYF.

This clone was detected only a few times. This sequence joins TRBV7-2 and TRBJ1-5; D gene unclear. Trimming pared 0 bases from V and 7 bases from J, leaving 10 bases between. This CDR3 has 14 amino acids. Per the germline V gene, CDR1 is SGHTA and CDR2 is FQGNSA. The CDR3 is CASSLAGVRQPQHF. For the CDR3, the DNA is TGTGCCAGCAGCTTAGCGGGAGTACGGCAGCCCCAGCATTTT.

This clone was seen many times. The V call is TRBV23-1, the J call TRBJ1-1; no firm D call. TRBV23-1 is assigned to the ORF class and has an uncertain function. The CDR3 length is 15 residues. V was trimmed by 3 bases and J by 1 base, leaving 12 bases between them. The CDR3 nucleotides are TGCGCCAGCAGTCACGATATACACCCGAACACTGAAGCTTTCTTT. Protein product: CASSHDIHPNTEAFF.

The J gene is TRBJ2-1, the V gene TRBV7-2, with TRBD2 matching over 10 bases. The length of the CDR3 is 15 residues. The germline CDR1 and CDR2 sequences are SGHTA and FQGNSA. Trimming at V came to 1 base and at J to 9 bases, leaving 6 bases not matched to a gene. This CDR3 reads CASSLVASGGFEQFF. The CDR3 bases are TGTGCCAGCAGCTTAGTGGCTAGCGGGGGTTTTGAGCAGTTCTTC.

This chain connects TRBV1 to TRBJ2-7; TRBD2, the table's D call, lacks a check against the DNA. TRBV1 is a pseudogene. This CDR3 has 14 residues. Here the CDR3 reads CTSSHPSGRSEQYF. The CDR3 bases are TGCACCAGCAGCCATCCGAGCGGGAGGTCGGAGCAGTACTTC.

This clone was counted between two and nine times. The chain links TRBV19 to TRBJ2-2, with 9 bases matching TRBD2. J gave up 4 bases and V 6 bases, and 9 bases lay outside the gene matches. CDR1 and CDR2 from the germline V gene are LNHDA and SQIVND (reference sequence). The CDR3 runs 16 residues. CDR3 sequence: CASSRVPGLATGELFF. The DNA of the CDR3 is TGTGCCAGTAGCCGAGTCCCGGGACTAGCCACCGGGGAGCTGTTTTTT. The variable domain in full, completed from reference TRBV19 and TRBJ2-2, reads DGGITQSPKYLFRKEGQNVTLSCEQNLNHDAMYWYRQDPGQGLRLIYYSQIVNDFQKGDIAEGYSVSREKKESFPLTVTSAQKNPTAFYLCASSRVPGLATGELFFGEGSRLTVL.

The sample holds a few counts of this clone. This chain links TRBV7-2 with TRBJ2-5; no clear D. Germline V gene sequence: CDR1 SGHTA, CDR2 FQGNSA. Trimming left V 1 base short and J 5 bases short, with 5 bases between. The CDR3 spans 12 residues. In DNA form, the CDR3 reads TGTGCCAGCAGCTTAGTCCATGAGACCCAGTACTTC. It specifies CASSLVHETQYF.

The chain combines TRBV7-9 with TRBJ2-5, with a possible D match to TRBD1 (5 bases). Germline V gene sequence: CDR1 SEHNR, CDR2 FQNEAQ (reference sequence). Deletions cut 0 bases from V and 5 bases from J, with 13 bases between. The CDR3 contains 15 residues. The CDR3 nucleotides read TGTGCCAGCAGCTTAGCGACGGCAGGGCTGGAGACCCAGTACTTC. As protein: CASSLATAGLETQYF. Filled out from reference TRBV7-9 and TRBJ2-5, the complete variable domain reads DTGVSQNPRHKITKRGQNVTFRCDPISEHNRLYWYRQTLGQGPEFLTYFQNEAQLEKSRLLSDRFSAERPKGSFSTLEIQRTEQGDSAMYLCASSLATAGLETQYFGPGTRLLVL.